A single sample gave rise to the 29 T cell receptor beta chains below, sequenced in a study of neurological immune-mediated disorders. TCRdb reprocessed the 5' RACE reads with MiXCR, giving one entry per CDR3 protein. Here the sample spans about 62,000 distinct CDR3 sequences, under 5.5% being singletons. The sequencing sample was made of PBMCs. Source of these receptors: a woman between 45 and 65 years old with multiple sclerosis.

This clonotype was seen repeatedly, ten times or more. The chain links TRBV4-1 to TRBJ1-5, with TRBD1 identical over 7 bases. CDR1 and CDR2 from the germline V gene are MGHRA and YSYEKL. With 2 bases clipped from V and 6 bases from J, the junction kept 7 bases outside the gene matches. The CDR3 is made up of 15 amino acids. CDR3 coding DNA: TGCGCCAGCAGCCAATTCCAGGGGGACGGTCAGCCCCAGCATTTT. Protein sequence: CASSQFQGDGQPQHF.

Many counts were recorded for this clonotype. The chain is built from TRBV27 and TRBJ2-3, with 10 positions matching TRBD1. Germline V gene data show CDR1 as MNHEY and CDR2 as SMNVEV (reference sequence). With 6 bases clipped from V and 4 bases from J, the junction kept 4 bases outside the gene matches. The CDR3 sequence is 14 residues long. The chain's CDR3 is CASRTGGLPDTQYF. CDR3 bases: TGTGCCAGCAGGACAGGGGGCCTGCCAGATACGCAGTATTTT.

This clonotype has a handful of counts. One base away lies a much larger clone, so this may be a sequencing read error. This CDR3 is missing its conserved last phenylalanine or tryptophan, likely due to a read error. The chain uses TRBV7-2 and TRBJ2-7; D perhaps matches TRBD2 (5 bases). This CDR3 is 13 amino acids long. V was cut by 3 bases and J by 4 bases, with 10 bases left in between. Germline values: CDR1 SGHTA, CDR2 FQGNSA. The CDR3 reads CASSLRANYEQYI. The CDR3 coding sequence is TGTGCCAGCAGCTTGCGGGCTAATTACGAGCAGTACATC.

This clonotype occurred many times. This chain links TRBV25-1 with TRBJ2-5; the D is unclear. Trimming removed 2 bases from V and 5 bases from J, with 6 bases in between. In germline, CDR1 is MGHDK, CDR2 SYGVNS. There are 12 residues in the CDR3. For the CDR3, the DNA is TGTGCCAGCAGTGAAGCCGGGGAGACCCAGTACTTC. Residues: CASSEAGETQYF.

This clonotype came up many times. The junction does not match germline at one end; this may be a read error. The rearrangement joins TRBV12-3 or TRBV12-4 to TRBJ1-5, with D perhaps TRBD1 (5 bases). The CDR3 spans 14 residues. The DNA of the CDR3 is TGTGCCAGCAGTGTACAGGATACCAATCAGCCCCAGAATTTT. Translation: CASSVQDTNQPQNF.

In this sample, this clonotype turned up many times. This rearrangement joins TRBV7-3 to TRBJ2-5; D gene unclear. Germline V gene sequence: CDR1 SGHTA, CDR2 FQGTGA. The CDR3 sequence is 13 residues long. Trimming removed 4 bases from V and 0 bases from J, with 6 bases in between. The CDR3 loop reads CASSSRYQETQYF. CDR3 DNA: TGTGCCAGCAGCTCAAGGTACCAAGAGACCCAGTACTTC.

At least ten counts were recorded for this clonotype. This chain connects TRBV20-1 to TRBJ2-3; 8 bases are shared with TRBD2. Per germline, CDR1 DFQATT and CDR2 SNEGSKA (reference sequence). This CDR3 spans 15 amino acids. Losses at the gene ends were 5 bases for V and 3 bases for J; bases not matched to a gene: 10. The CDR3 protein is CSAQGERGSTDTQYF. CDR3 DNA sequence: TGCAGTGCTCAAGGAGAGCGGGGGAGTACAGATACGCAGTATTTT.

DNA of the CDR3: TGTGCCAGCAGCTTAGGGGATTACAGGGGAACTGAAGCTTTCTTT. Residues: CASSLGDYRGTEAFF. The gene calls are TRBV7-9 and TRBJ1-1; the match to TRBD1 covers 7 bases. Looked up from germline, CDR1 is SEHNR and CDR2 is FQNEAQ (reference sequence). Trimming cost V 1 base and J 5 bases; bases outside gene matches: 7. CDR3 length equals 15 residues.

This clonotype was seen many times. This chain connects TRBV20-1 to TRBJ2-3; 9 bases match TRBD1. The CDR3 has 14 amino acids. CDR1 DFQATT and CDR2 SNEGSKA come from the germline V gene (reference sequence). Unmatched junction bases numbered 4, after V lost 3 bases and J lost 3 bases. CDR3 amino acids: CSASDRGRTDTQYF. DNA of the CDR3: TGCAGTGCTAGTGACAGGGGGAGGACAGATACGCAGTATTTT.

This clonotype showed up many times. This chain joins TRBV10-2 and TRBJ2-5; the D gene could be TRBD1 or TRBD2 (5 bases each). This CDR3 is built from 12 residues. Germline CDR1 is WSHSY and CDR2 is SAAADI. Deletions cut 8 bases from V and 4 bases from J, with 11 bases between. CDR3 nucleotide sequence: TGCGCCAGCGACTCGGGGACAGAGACCCAGTACTTC. Its protein is CASDSGTETQYF.

At least ten counts were recorded for this clonotype. This sequence joins TRBV4-2 and TRBJ1-2, with D uncertain. This CDR3 has 12 residues. V was shortened by 3 bases and J by 3 bases, with 5 bases between the two germline ends. Germline assignment: CDR1 LGHNA and CDR2 YNFKEQ. CDR3 sequence: CASSHTDYGYTF. The CDR3 bases are TGTGCCAGCAGCCATACAGACTATGGCTACACCTTC.

There are many counts of this clonotype. The rearrangement uses TRBV7-9 and TRBJ2-1; 14 bases fit TRBD2. Trimming took 4 bases from V and 5 from J; bases not matched to a gene: 7. The CDR3 is 17 residues long. In germline, CDR1 is SEHNR, CDR2 FQNEAQ (reference sequence). CDR3 nucleotides: TGTGCCAGCAGCTCAAGACCGGGACTAGCGGGGGACAATGAGCAGTTCTTC. Translated, it gives CASSSRPGLAGDNEQFF.

This clonotype appeared many times. V and J are TRBV5-1 and TRBJ2-2, with 10 bases lining up with TRBD2. CDR1 is SGHRS and CDR2 is YFSETQ in the germline V gene. The CDR3 has 17 amino acids. Germline trimming cut 0 bases from V and 1 base from J; bases unmatched to any gene: 3. CDR3 bases: TGCGCCAGCAGCTTGGTTGGACTAGCGGAGAACACCGGGGAGCTGTTTTTT. Its translation: CASSLVGLAENTGELFF.

The rearrangement joins TRBV5-1 to TRBJ2-3, with 8 bases matching TRBD1. The germline gives CDR1 SGHRS, CDR2 YFSETQ. The J segment lost 5 bases and the V segment lost 3 bases, leaving 8 bases of the junction unmatched. The CDR3 has 15 amino acids. The CDR3 DNA follows: TGCGCCAGCAGCTCCAACAGGGGGGAGATAGATACGCAGTATTTT. Translation gives CASSSNRGEIDTQYF.

There are many counts of this clonotype. The V call is TRBV6-5, the J call TRBJ1-6; TRBD1 matches 10 bases. CDR1 MNHEY and CDR2 SVGAGI come from the germline V gene. V lost 6 bases, J lost 8 bases, and 4 bases stayed unmatched. The CDR3 covers 14 residues. CDR3 protein: CASSWGQGYSPLHF. DNA of the CDR3: TGTGCCAGCAGCTGGGGACAGGGGTATTCACCCCTCCACTTT.

The chain employs TRBV20-1 and TRBJ1-2; D not resolved. This CDR3 is built from 13 residues. From germline, CDR1 is DFQATT and CDR2 SNEGSKA (reference sequence). Deletions cut 6 bases from V and 4 bases from J, with 15 bases between. As DNA, the CDR3 is TGCAGTGCGATTCCGGGTGGCTTCTATGGCTACACCTTC. Translating it yields CSAIPGGFYGYTF.

This clonotype rates as medium-sized. V is TRBV5-1 and J is TRBJ1-5; 7 bases are a match to TRBD1. Germline values: CDR1 SGHRS, CDR2 YFSETQ. Trimming removed 4 bases from V and 5 bases from J; junction bases left unmatched: 3. This CDR3 region has 13 residues. The CDR3 DNA follows: TGCGCCAGCAGCCCAGACAGGGATCAGCCCCAGCATTTT. This gives the protein CASSPDRDQPQHF.

This clonotype appeared many times. This sequence joins TRBV10-3 and TRBJ2-1; 14 bases line up with TRBD2. Looked up from germline, CDR1 is ENHRY and CDR2 is SYGVKD. V was pared by 5 bases and J by 7 bases, with 13 bases of the junction left unmatched. The CDR3 has 18 amino acids. CDR3 residues: CAISTTSGGANLRNEQFF. The CDR3 nucleotides read TGTGCCATCAGTACGACTAGCGGGGGGGCAAATTTGCGGAATGAGCAGTTCTTC.

There are many counts of this clonotype. The chain combines TRBV5-6 with TRBJ2-7; 8 bases fit TRBD1. Germline-derived CDR1 and CDR2 are SGHDT and YYEEEE. After removal of 3 bases from V and 6 bases from J, the junction contained 2 bases not matched to a gene. CDR3 size: 12 residues. DNA of the CDR3: TGTGCCAGCAGCTATGGACAGGGCGAGCAGTACGTC. This codes for CASSYGQGEQYV.

The table lists this clonotype with many counts. This chain uses TRBV6-2 or TRBV6-3 with TRBJ2-1, with 7 bases fitting TRBD2. Unmatched junction bases numbered 9, after V lost 2 bases and J lost 5 bases. Germline-derived CDR1 and CDR2 are MNHEY and SVGEGT. The CDR3 runs to 16 residues. Here the CDR3 reads CASSYDIGRGNNEQFF. DNA of the CDR3: TGTGCCAGCAGTTACGATATTGGGCGGGGGAACAATGAGCAGTTCTTC.

This clonotype was picked up many times. This chain links TRBV15 with TRBJ2-3, with TRBD1 matching 7 bases. The germline gives CDR1 LNHNV, CDR2 YYDKDF (reference sequence). This CDR3 region has 16 residues. Unmatched junction bases numbered 7, after V lost 4 bases and J lost 0 bases. CDR3 nucleotide sequence: TGTGCCACCAGCAATCGGGACAGACATAGCACAGATACGCAGTATTTT. Encoded protein: CATSNRDRHSTDTQYF.

This clonotype was found many times. This rearrangement joins TRBV10-3 to TRBJ2-3; TRBD2 matches 13 bases. The V gene's germline CDR1 is ENHRY and CDR2 SYGVKD. With V trimmed by 4 bases and J by 4 bases, 8 bases remained unmatched. The CDR3 covers 17 residues. The CDR3 sequence is CAISGTSGGALPDTQYF. CDR3 DNA sequence: TGTGCCATCAGTGGTACTAGCGGGGGGGCCCTTCCAGATACGCAGTATTTT.

The table lists this clonotype with many counts. The rearrangement uses TRBV5-4 and TRBJ1-5; 10 nucleotides line up with TRBD1. Unmatched junction bases numbered 5, after V lost 3 bases and J lost 8 bases. CDR1 and CDR2 (germline): SGHNT, YYREEE (reference sequence). The CDR3 loop spans 14 amino acids. CDR3 in amino acids: CASSWAGTGEPQHF. CDR3 DNA: TGTGCCAGCAGCTGGGCCGGGACAGGGGAGCCCCAGCATTTT.

This clonotype was counted many times. The rearrangement links TRBV6-5 to TRBJ1-1; D unresolved. V was shortened by 2 bases and J by 8 bases, with 21 bases between the two germline ends. This CDR3 is built from 16 residues. Germline loops: CDR1 MNHEY, CDR2 SVGAGI. The CDR3 protein is CASSYPNGVLDGEAFF. In nucleotides, the CDR3 is TGTGCCAGCAGTTACCCTAACGGGGTTCTTGATGGCGAAGCTTTCTTT.

Comments on this clonotype: One junction end disagrees with the germline gene, perhaps due to a read error. The J gene is TRBJ1-6, the V gene TRBV7-9; D uncertain. The germline V gene encodes CDR1 SEHNR and CDR2 FQNEAQ (reference sequence). The CDR3 contains 14 residues. For the CDR3, the DNA is TGTGCCAGCAGCTTAGATATCGGGAATTCACCCCTCAACTTT. It specifies CASSLDIGNSPLNF.

This clonotype came up many times. The CDR3 loop reads CASEKGDTQYF. The CDR3 DNA follows: TGTGCCAGCGAGAAGGGAGATACGCAGTATTTT. The chain couples TRBV7-9 to TRBJ2-3; D is undetermined. This CDR3 spans 11 amino acids. V lost 8 bases, J lost 5 bases, and 8 bases lay in between. Per the germline V gene, CDR1 is SEHNR and CDR2 is FQNEAQ (reference sequence).

The chain employs TRBV7-8 and TRBJ2-2; a possible D gene is TRBD2 (6 bases). CDR1 and CDR2 (germline): SGHVS, FQNEAQ. Trimming pared 1 base from V and 5 bases from J, leaving 17 bases between. The CDR3 covers 17 residues. DNA of the CDR3: TGTGCCAGCAGCTTAGTTCAGGGTCCTAGCGTTACCGGGGAGCTGTTTTTT. Protein sequence: CASSLVQGPSVTGELFF.

There are many counts of this clonotype. The rearrangement joins TRBV4-3 to TRBJ1-1; TRBD1 aligns across 8 bases. Germline assignment: CDR1 LGHNA and CDR2 YSLEER. V shed 1 base, J shed 8 bases, and the junction held 15 bases outside the gene matches. This CDR3 has 17 residues. CDR3 loop: CASSQGVPGQVFREAFF. In DNA, the CDR3 is TGCGCCAGCAGCCAAGGGGTTCCGGGACAGGTCTTTAGGGAAGCTTTCTTT.

This clonotype was found many times. The rearrangement links TRBV12-3 or TRBV12-4 to TRBJ2-4, with 7 nucleotides matching TRBD2. CDR3 length: 13 residues. With 4 bases clipped from V and 7 bases from J, the junction kept 4 bases outside the gene matches. CDR3 region: CASSSPGGNIQYF. CDR3 DNA sequence: TGTGCCAGCAGTTCCCCCGGGGGGAACATTCAGTACTTC.